These 12 T cell receptor beta chains originate from one sample sequenced in a study of cytomegalovirus exposure and HLA in healthy donors. TCRdb's copy holds only in-frame clones and misses some; the assay was immunoSEQ multiplex PCR. This sample has around 60,000 clones, with roughly 94% found just once. The specimen was PBMCs. The receptors were gathered from a man between 18 and 35 years old in good health and CMV-seropositive.

The chain carries TRBV5-1 and TRBJ2-5; the match to TRBD1 covers 9 bases. This CDR3 is 16 amino acids long. Germline CDR1 is SGHRS and CDR2 is YFSETQ. V was pared by 0 bases and J by 4 bases, with 7 bases of the junction left unmatched. CDR3 DNA: TGCGCCAGCAGCTTGGCCCCAGGACAGGGGATAGAGACCCAGTACTTC. Amino acid sequence: CASSLAPGQGIETQYF.

The chain is built from TRBV2 and TRBJ2-2; D is perhaps TRBD1 (5 bases). V lost 3 bases, J lost 7 bases, and 12 bases lay in between. Germline values: CDR1 SNHLY, CDR2 FYNNEI. The CDR3 runs 14 residues. CDR3 bases: TGTGCCAGCAGTGACAGGGCCGATGGCGGGGAGCTGTTTTTT. This translates into CASSDRADGGELFF. Supplemented by reference TRBV2 and TRBJ2-2, the full variable domain reads EPEVTQTPSHQVTQMGQEVILRCVPISNHLYFYWYRQILGQKVEFLVSFYNNEISEKSEIFDDQFSVERPDGSNFTLKIRSTKLEDSAMYFCASSDRADGGELFFGEGSRLTVL.

The rearrangement uses TRBV6-6 and TRBJ2-7; 9 bases are a match to TRBD2. CDR1 MNHNY and CDR2 SVGAGI come from the germline V gene (reference sequence). V lost 4 bases and J lost 6; bases outside the gene matches: 13. The CDR3 sequence is 16 residues long. CDR3 sequence: CASSSGSGSIPVEQYF. Here the CDR3 DNA reads TGTGCCAGCAGTTCAGGTAGCGGGAGTATTCCTGTCGAGCAGTACTTC.

The gene calls are TRBV2 and TRBJ2-5, with 9 bases matching TRBD2. The CDR3 extends over 15 amino acids. Germline CDR1 is SNHLY and CDR2 is FYNNEI. V lost 5 bases and J lost 3; bases outside the gene matches: 7. The CDR3 reads CASSPSRTSEETQYF. The CDR3, as DNA: TGTGCCAGCAGTCCATCAAGGACTAGCGAAGAGACCCAGTACTTC.

The J gene is TRBJ2-5, the V gene TRBV20-1; D uncertain. Trimming cost V 5 bases and J 5 bases, with 6 bases left between them. The CDR3 runs 10 residues. Germline assignment: CDR1 DFQATT and CDR2 SNEGSKA (reference sequence). DNA for the CDR3: TGCAGTGCTCTCGGGGAGACCCAGTACTTC. Residues: CSALGETQYF.

This chain connects TRBV7-9 to TRBJ2-7; D unresolved. CDR1 SEHNR and CDR2 FQNEAQ come from the germline V gene (reference sequence). The V end lost 5 bases, the J end lost 4 bases, and 15 bases lay between the germline ends. CDR3 length: 14 residues. CDR3 sequence: CASSPTTDFYEQYF. Here the CDR3 DNA reads TGTGCCAGCAGCCCAACTACCGACTTTTACGAGCAGTACTTC.

V and J are TRBV2 and TRBJ2-1, with 10 positions matching TRBD1. This CDR3 has 15 amino acids. The V and J ends lost 7 bases and 8 bases, in that order; junction bases with no gene match: 11. The V gene's germline CDR1 is SNHLY and CDR2 FYNNEI. CDR3 amino acids: CASILPGQGSDEQFF. In DNA, the CDR3 is TGTGCCAGCATTTTACCGGGACAGGGGAGCGATGAGCAGTTCTTC.

This rearrangement joins TRBV10-3 to TRBJ2-2, with TRBD2 matching 11 bases. V dropped 1 base and J dropped 5; count of bases not matched to a gene: 12. The germline CDR1 and CDR2 sequences are ENHRY and SYGVKD. This CDR3 is 19 amino acids long. In DNA form, the CDR3 reads TGTGCCATCAGTGAGTTCGAACTAGCGGGAGTCTTTCTAACCGGGGAGCTGTTTTTT. Protein sequence: CAISEFELAGVFLTGELFF.

The chain joins TRBV7-3 to TRBJ2-1; 10 nucleotides align to TRBD2. The germline V gene encodes CDR1 SGHTA and CDR2 FQGTGA. This CDR3 spans 16 amino acids. Trimming at V came to 5 bases and at J to 2 bases, leaving 6 bases not matched to a gene. In DNA form, the CDR3 reads TGTGCCAGCAGCCTCATCGGACTAGCGGCCTACAATGAGCAGTTCTTC. Protein sequence: CASSLIGLAAYNEQFF.

CDR3 bases: TGTGCCAGCAGCTTACGGTTAGGGAGCGAGCAGTACTTC. It yields the protein CASSLRLGSEQYF. V usage is TRBV11-1 and J usage is TRBJ2-7; D possibly corresponds to TRBD2 (5 bases). With 2 bases removed from V and 6 bases from J, the gap between germline ends came to 11 bases. CDR1 is SGHAT and CDR2 is FQDESV in the germline V gene (reference sequence). The CDR3 has 13 residues.

The rearrangement uses TRBV5-5 and TRBJ1-2, with D possibly TRBD1 on 6 matching bases. Trimming left V 4 bases short and J 3 bases short, with 10 bases between. Germline CDR1 reads SGHKS; CDR2 reads YYEKEE (reference sequence). There are 13 residues in the CDR3. DNA for the CDR3: TGTGCCAGCAGCGGAACAGGGTACTATGGCTACACCTTC. Translated: CASSGTGYYGYTF.

The chain employs TRBV4-1 and TRBJ2-7; D is possibly TRBD1 (5 bases). The V end was cut by 1 base, the J end by 2 bases, with 9 bases between. Per germline, CDR1 MGHRA and CDR2 YSYEKL. The CDR3 has 14 residues. CDR3 nucleotide sequence: TGCGCCAGCAGCCAAGGTTACAGGACCTACGAGCAGTACTTC. Its translation is CASSQGYRTYEQYF.